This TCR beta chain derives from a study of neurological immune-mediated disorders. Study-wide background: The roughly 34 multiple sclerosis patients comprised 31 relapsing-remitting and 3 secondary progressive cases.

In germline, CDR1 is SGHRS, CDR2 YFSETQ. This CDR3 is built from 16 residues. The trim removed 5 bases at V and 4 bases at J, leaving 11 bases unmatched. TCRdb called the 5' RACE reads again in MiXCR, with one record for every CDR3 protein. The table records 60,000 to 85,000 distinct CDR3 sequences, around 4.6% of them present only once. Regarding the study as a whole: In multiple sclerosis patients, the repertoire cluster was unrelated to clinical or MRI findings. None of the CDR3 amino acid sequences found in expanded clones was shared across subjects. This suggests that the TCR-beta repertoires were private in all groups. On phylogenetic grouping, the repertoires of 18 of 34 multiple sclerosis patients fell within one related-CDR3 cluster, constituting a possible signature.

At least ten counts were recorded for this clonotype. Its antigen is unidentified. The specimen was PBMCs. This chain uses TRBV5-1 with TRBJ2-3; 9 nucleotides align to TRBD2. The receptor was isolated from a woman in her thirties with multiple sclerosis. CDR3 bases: TGCGCCAGCAGTCGCGGGGGGGCCTCGCGCGCAGATACGCAGTATTTT. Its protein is CASSRGGASRADTQYF.